This T cell receptor beta chain derives from a study of neurological immune-mediated disorders. Study context: Of the 35 or so patients with multiple sclerosis, some 31 had relapsing-remitting MS, whereas the remaining 3 had secondary progressive MS.

General study findings and limits: Multiple sclerosis, the disease with the least TCR clonal expansion, fell below healthy controls, whereas HTLV-1-associated myelopathy showed the most.

CDR3 size: 12 residues. V lost 4 bases, J lost 5 bases, and 9 bases lay in between. The V gene's germline CDR1 is SGHKS and CDR2 YYEKEE (reference sequence). Synthesis of cDNA was accomplished via 5'RACE employing 10-nucleotide random UMIs. TCRdb re-called the 5' RACE reads with MiXCR, one entry per CDR3 protein. The sample lists about 48,000 distinct CDR3 sequences; around 2% were seen once. This clonotype was counted ten times or more. As yet, its antigen is unknown. Sequencing was carried out using PBMCs. This rearrangement joins TRBV5-5 to TRBJ1-2, with unresolved D. This TCR was sampled from a woman between 40 and 50 years old with multiple sclerosis. The CDR3 reads CASSHGLYGYTF. The CDR3, as DNA: TGTGCCAGCAGCCACGGATTATATGGCTACACCTTC.